Presented here are 5 T cell receptor beta chains from one specimen sequenced in a study of cytomegalovirus exposure and HLA in healthy donors. The PCR employed 60 Vbeta primers together with 13 Jbeta primers. This table comes from immunoSEQ multiplex PCR, and its TCRdb copy is limited to in-frame clones, with some not included. The sample shows about 120,000 clones, roughly 70% of them seen only once. Sequencing used PBMCs. Receptors originate from a woman aged 40 to 50 in good health and CMV-seropositive.

The CDR3 nucleotides read TGCAGCGTCAACTCTGAAGCTTTCTTT. The encoded protein is CSVNSEAFF. The rearrangement uses TRBV29-1 and TRBJ1-1, with D unclear. Looked up from germline, CDR1 is SQVTM and CDR2 is ANQGSEA. The CDR3 sequence is 9 residues long. V gave up 6 bases and J gave up 6 bases, with 5 bases separating them.

This clone has a handful of counts. This CDR3 reads CASSPRQGTNTEAFF. In nucleotides, the CDR3 is TGTGCCAGCAGCCCCAGACAGGGGACAAACACTGAAGCTTTCTTT. V gene TRBV7-2 combines with J gene TRBJ1-1; 8 bases are a match to TRBD1. Per germline, CDR1 SGHTA and CDR2 FQGNSA. V trimming: 5 bases; J trimming: 2 bases; junction bases outside the gene matches: 7. The CDR3 spans 15 residues.

Notes on this clone: The same CDR3 also results from other DNA sequences found in this sample. The chain combines TRBV9 with TRBJ1-1; D is unresolved. Germline V gene data show CDR1 as SGDLS and CDR2 as YYNGEE. Trimming stripped 0 bases from V and 4 bases from J, with 7 bases between. This CDR3 is 13 amino acids long. The CDR3 bases are TGTGCCAGCAGCGTAGGAGCAGGCACTGAAGCTTTCTTT. Protein: CASSVGAGTEAFF.

The V and J genes are TRBV6-1 and TRBJ2-1; 10 bases are a match to TRBD2. Germline V lookup: CDR1 MNHNS, CDR2 SASEGT. V shed 7 bases and J 2 bases; nucleotides not matched to a gene: 5. The CDR3 is 15 amino acids. The chain's CDR3 is CASTGTSETYNEQFF. The DNA for the CDR3 is TGTGCCAGCACTGGGACTAGCGAAACCTACAATGAGCAGTTCTTC.

This clone showed up just a few times. For the CDR3, the DNA is TGTGCCAGCAGCTTAAGCGCGGTCTTCCGGGACACTCTCAATCAGCCCCAGCATTTT. Its translation: CASSLSAVFRDTLNQPQHF. This rearrangement joins TRBV7-8 to TRBJ1-5; maybe TRBD1 (6 bases). The CDR3 totals 19 residues. Germline CDR1 is SGHVS and CDR2 is FQNEAQ. V was shortened by 2 bases and J by 3 bases, with 23 bases between the two germline ends.